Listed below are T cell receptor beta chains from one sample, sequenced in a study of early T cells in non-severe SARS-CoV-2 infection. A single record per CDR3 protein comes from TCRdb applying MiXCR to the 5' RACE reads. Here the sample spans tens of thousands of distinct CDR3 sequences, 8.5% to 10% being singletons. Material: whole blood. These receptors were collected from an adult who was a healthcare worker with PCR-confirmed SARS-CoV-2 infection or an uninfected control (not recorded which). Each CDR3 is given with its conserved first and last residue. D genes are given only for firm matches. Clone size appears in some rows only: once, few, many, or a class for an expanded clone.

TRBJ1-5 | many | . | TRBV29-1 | TGCAGCGTTGTTACTCAGGGCCCGAATCAGCCCCAGCATTTT | CSVVTQGPNQPQHF
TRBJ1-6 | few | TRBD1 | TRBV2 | TGTGCCAGCAGTGAAAGGGCAGGGGGCAATAATTCACCCCTCCACTTT | CASSERAGGNNSPLHF
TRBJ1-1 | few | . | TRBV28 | TGTGCCAGCAGCCTTGCGCCGAACACTGAAGCTTTCTTT | CASSLAPNTEAFF
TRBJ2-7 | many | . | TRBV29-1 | TGCAGCGTTGAGGTCCAAGGGGGGGCGGAAGAGCAGTACTTC | CSVEVQGGAEEQYF
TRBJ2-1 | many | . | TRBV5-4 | TGTGCCAGCGTAGACGGGAGCTCCTACAATGAGCAGTTCTTC | CASVDGSSYNEQFF
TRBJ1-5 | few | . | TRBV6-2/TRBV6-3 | TGTGCCAGCAGGATCCTGGGGAGCAATCAGCCCCAGCATTTT | CASRILGSNQPQHF
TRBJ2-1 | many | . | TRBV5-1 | TGCGCCAGCAGAGGCTCCTACAATGAGCAGTTCTTC | CASRGSYNEQFF
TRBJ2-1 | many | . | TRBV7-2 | TGTGCCAGCAACAGGATCAATGAGCAGTTCTTC | CASNRINEQFF
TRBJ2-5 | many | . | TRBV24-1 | TGTGCCACCAGTGAAACAGAAAGACTCCAAGAGACCCAGTACTTC | CATSETERLQETQYF
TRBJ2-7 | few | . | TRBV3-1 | TGTGCCAGCAGCCAGGACACGACCCCCACCTACGAGCAGTACTTC | CASSQDTTPTYEQYF
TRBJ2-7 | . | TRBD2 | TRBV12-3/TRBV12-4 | TGTGCCAGCACCTTAGCGGGGGCCTACGAGCAGTACTTC | CASTLAGAYEQYF
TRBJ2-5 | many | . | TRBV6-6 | TGTGCCAGCAGTTTCGCCGAACGCCCTATGTACTTC | CASSFAERPMYF
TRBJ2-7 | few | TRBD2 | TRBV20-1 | TGCAGTGCTAGATCCCCTAGCGGGGGGTCTCTCTCCTACGAGCAGTACTTC | CSARSPSGGSLSYEQYF
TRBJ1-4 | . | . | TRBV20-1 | TGCAGTGCGCAGGACAGAGCTAATGAAAAACTGTTTTTT | CSAQDRANEKLFF
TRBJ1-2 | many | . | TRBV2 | TGTGCCAGCAGTTTTAGTCAGGGGCCTGGTGGCTACACCTTC | CASSFSQGPGGYTF
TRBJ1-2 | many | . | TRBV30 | TGTGCCTGGGTGGCAAGGTCCGAGAGTGGCTACACCTTC | CAWVARSESGYTF
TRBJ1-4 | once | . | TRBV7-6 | TGTGCCAGCAGCTTAGCGGCGGCAGGAAAACTGTTTTTT | CASSLAAAGKLFF
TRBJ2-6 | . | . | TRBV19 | TGTGCCAGTAGTATAGACAGGTCTGGGGCCAACGTCCTGACTTTC | CASSIDRSGANVLTF